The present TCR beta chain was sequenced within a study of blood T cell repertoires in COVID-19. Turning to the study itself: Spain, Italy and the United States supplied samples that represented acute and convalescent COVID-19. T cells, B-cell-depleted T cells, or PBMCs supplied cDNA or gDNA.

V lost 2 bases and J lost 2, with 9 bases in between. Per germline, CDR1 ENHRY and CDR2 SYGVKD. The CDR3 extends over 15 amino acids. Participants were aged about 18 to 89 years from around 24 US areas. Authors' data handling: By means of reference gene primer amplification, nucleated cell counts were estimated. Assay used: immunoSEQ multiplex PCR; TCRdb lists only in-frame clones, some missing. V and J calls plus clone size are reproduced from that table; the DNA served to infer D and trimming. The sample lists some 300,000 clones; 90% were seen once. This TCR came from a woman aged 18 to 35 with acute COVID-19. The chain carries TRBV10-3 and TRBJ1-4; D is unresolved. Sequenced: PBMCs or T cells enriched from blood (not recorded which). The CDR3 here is CAISENRGTNEKLFF. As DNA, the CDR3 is TGTGCCATCAGTGAGAACCGCGGCACTAATGAAAAACTGTTTTTT.